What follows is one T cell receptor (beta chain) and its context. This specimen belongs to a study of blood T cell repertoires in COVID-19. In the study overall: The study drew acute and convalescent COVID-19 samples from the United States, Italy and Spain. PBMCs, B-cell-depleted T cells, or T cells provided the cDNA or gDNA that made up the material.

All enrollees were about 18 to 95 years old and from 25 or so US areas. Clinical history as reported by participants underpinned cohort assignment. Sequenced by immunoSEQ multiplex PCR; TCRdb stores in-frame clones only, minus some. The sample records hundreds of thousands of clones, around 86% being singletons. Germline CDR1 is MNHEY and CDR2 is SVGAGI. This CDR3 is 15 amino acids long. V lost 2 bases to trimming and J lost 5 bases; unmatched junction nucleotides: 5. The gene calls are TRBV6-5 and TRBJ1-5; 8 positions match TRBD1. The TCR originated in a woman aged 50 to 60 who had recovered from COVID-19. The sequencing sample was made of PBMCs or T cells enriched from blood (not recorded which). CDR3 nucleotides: TGTGCCAGCAGTTACCGCAGGGGGCAGGATCAGCCCCAGCATTTT. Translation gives CASSYRRGQDQPQHF.